This T cell receptor beta chain was found in a study of blood T cell repertoires in COVID-19 (dated by TCRdb to 2020 to 2022). Regarding the study in general: Samples from collaborators originated in the United States, Italy and Spain and spanned both the acute and convalescent phases of COVID-19. The repertoires were released in a freely available public database meant as a resource for research on the immune response to SARS-CoV-2. Where available, HLA class I and class II types were obtained from metadata supplied by the sample provider rather than from assay-based typing. Samples came from the ongoing ImmuneRACE study (first 160 participants) plus 1,254 subjects from 6 global collaborators. The material from the prospective study consisted of cDNA or gDNA derived from T cells, B-cell-depleted T cells, or PBMCs. Deeply sampled blood TCRbeta repertoires from subjects exposed to, actively infected with, or recovered from COVID-19 were included in the dataset. A de-identified subject ID, COVID-19 status, age in years and sex were almost always included in the sample metadata.

The immunoSEQ Assay, a bias-controlled multiplex PCR, was used to amplify TCRbeta CDR3 regions from genomic DNA. The study's own analysis went as follows. Nucleated cell counts per sample were estimated from amplification of reference gene primers within the assay. To quantify the absolute abundance of each unique TCRbeta CDR3 rearrangement, sequence reads were collapsed and filtered. Productive Simpson clonality was computed per sample as the square root of Simpson's diversity index over productive rearrangements. TCRdb took this table from immuneACCESS and kept in-frame rearrangements with V and J called. Such tables lack part of the clones; where checked against another copy, unresolved V genes explain under half of the gap, and the rest is unexplained. The DNA gave D and trimming, while V, J and clone size come from that table. For this sample the table gives roughly 220,000 clones, of which 80% to 85% were detected only once. The ten largest clones add up to about 2.1% of the sample.

A word on this clone: The antigen it binds to is not known. Within one base of it there is no much larger clone, and no base qualities were kept.

The full study reports these points: Clinical and demographic metadata were provided uncurated, with the amount varying by source and participant.

Whole blood was collected in K2EDTA tubes by collaborating institutions according to the institutions' own protocols. For TCRbeta analysis, collaborator samples were shipped as frozen whole blood, as isolated PBMCs, or as DNA extracted from either sample type. V is cut by 3 bases and J by 1 base, and the space between the germline ends is 6 bases. The cysteine opens and the phenylalanine closes a CDR3 of 12 amino acids. Of all the DNA, just the CDR3 is kept, 36 bases in frame from base 1. The CDR1 and CDR2 encoded by the germline V gene (reference sequence) are GTSNPN and SVGIG. Sequencing was done on a sample of peripheral blood. The rearrangement joined TRBV30 to TRBJ1-1, and TRBD1 may be the D gene, going by 6 matching bases. The TCR was taken from a woman aged 55-70 years with acute or convalescent COVID-19. In nucleotides, the sequence is TGTGCCTGGAGACAGGGGAACACTGAAGCTTTCTTT. This encodes CAWRQGNTEAFF. This CDR3, with the reference TRBV30 and TRBJ1-1 proteins standing in past its ends, gives the full variable domain SQTIHQWPATLVQPVGSPLSLECTVEGTSNPNLYWYRQAAGRGLQLLFYSVGIGQISSEVPQNLSASRPQDRQFILSSKKLLLSDSGFYLCAWRQGNTEAFFGQGTRLTVV.